This T cell receptor (beta chain) was obtained from a study of T-cell memory formation after mild COVID-19. Germline CDR1 reads SGHRS; CDR2 reads YFSETQ. The CDR3 spans 14 residues. V was clipped by 6 bases and J by 8 bases, with 19 bases between them. In TCRdb, the 5' RACE reads were re-called with MiXCR into one record per CDR3 protein. Counted here are some 280,000 distinct CDR3 sequences, roughly 15% occurring once; the ten biggest clones make up approximately 25%. This clonotype appeared a few times. The source is a man younger than 35 who had mild COVID-19 (a few samples of this study predate the infection). Cell type and time point are not known. What was sequenced was PBMCs or a T cell subset sorted from them (not recorded which). J is TRBJ2-3 and V is TRBV5-1; TRBD2 might be the D (5 bases). CDR3 loop: CASTLNGEKGTQYF. In DNA, the CDR3 is TGCGCCAGCACCTTAAACGGGGAAAAAGGTACGCAGTATTTT.